This T cell receptor (beta chain) is drawn from a study of T cell repertoires in cytomegalovirus infection. Study in general: The study used recently identified HLA-C-restricted and well-studied HLA-B-restricted CMV epitopes.

V was clipped by 5 bases and J by 5 bases; unmatched bases: 9. Germline V CDR1 and CDR2: LGHDT, YNNKEL (reference sequence). CDR3 size: 15 residues. Turning to this clonotype: What it binds is unknown.

Study observations and caveats: Summed public TCR beta family frequency identified CMV carriers bearing the relevant HLA. What dominated the ex vivo response were HLA-C-restricted CMV-specific TCR beta clonotypes.

Each CDR3 protein gets one entry after TCRdb re-called the reads with MiXCR. In the table there are about 700,000 distinct CDR3 sequences, around 30% of which are singletons. The chain has TRBV3-1 and TRBJ2-1; 7 nucleotides align to TRBD2. This receptor was identified in a human donor in good health (CMV status not recorded). Some clones in this sample may be carry-over from other donors' samples. The material sequenced was cultured PBMCs, taken from culture after CMV antigen stimulation. The CDR3 loop is CASSVRGLGDNEQFF. CDR3 coding DNA: TGTGCCAGCAGCGTGCGCGGACTAGGAGACAATGAGCAGTTCTTC.